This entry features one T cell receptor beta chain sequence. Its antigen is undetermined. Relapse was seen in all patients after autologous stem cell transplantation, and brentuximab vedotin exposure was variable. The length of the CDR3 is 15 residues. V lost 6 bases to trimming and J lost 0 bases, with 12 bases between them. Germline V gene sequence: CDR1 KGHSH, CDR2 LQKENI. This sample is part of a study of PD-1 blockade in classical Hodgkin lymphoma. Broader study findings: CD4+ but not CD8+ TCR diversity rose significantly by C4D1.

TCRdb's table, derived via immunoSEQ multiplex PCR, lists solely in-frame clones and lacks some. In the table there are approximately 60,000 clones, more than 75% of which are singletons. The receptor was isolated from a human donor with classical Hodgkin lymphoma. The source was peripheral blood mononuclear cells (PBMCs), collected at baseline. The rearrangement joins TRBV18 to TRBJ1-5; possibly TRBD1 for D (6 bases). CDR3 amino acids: CASSEQGPSNQPQHF. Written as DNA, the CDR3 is TGTGCCAGCTCCGAGCAGGGGCCTAGCAATCAGCCCCAGCATTTT.